These T cell receptor beta chains were read from a single sample in a study of T cell responses to AZD1222 COVID-19 vaccine. This table comes from immunoSEQ multiplex PCR, and its TCRdb copy is limited to in-frame clones, with some not included. The sample holds nearly 55,000 clones; approximately 88% are singletons and the top ten take roughly 15%. The sequencing here drew on peripheral blood, taken 28 days after the second AZD1222 dose. The receptors derive from an adult who received the AZD1222 COVID-19 vaccine. The CDR3 runs from the conserved cysteine through the conserved F or W. The D gene is left open where the match is weak. Size is stated for part of the rows, as once, few or many counts, or as a class when the clone is expanded.

abundance,j_gene,v_gene,len,d_gene,CDR3aa,CDR3nt
once,TRBJ2-3,TRBV28,16,TRBD2,CASSSAGGRATDTQYF,TGTGCCAGCAGTTCGGCAGGCGGGAGGGCCACAGATACGCAGTATTTT
NA,TRBJ2-7,TRBV7-8,15,TRBD1,CASSDTGGRSYEQYF,TGTGCCAGCAGCGATACAGGGGGCCGCTCCTACGAGCAGTACTTC
NA,TRBJ1-1,TRBV7-2,17,TRBD1,CASSSYNRGLMNTEAFF,TGTGCCAGCAGCTCCTACAACAGGGGACTCATGAACACTGAAGCTTTCTTT
NA,TRBJ2-1,TRBV12-3/TRBV12-4,13,TRBD1,CASSPGTVNEQFF,TGTGCCAGCAGCCCCGGGACAGTAAATGAGCAGTTCTTC
few,TRBJ2-1,TRBV7-9,12,NA,CASSRGYNEQFF,TGTGCCAGCAGCCGGGGTTACAATGAGCAGTTCTTC
medium-sized,TRBJ2-7,TRBV12-3/TRBV12-4,13,NA,CASSLGVTNEQYF,TGTGCCAGCAGTTTAGGAGTCACGAACGAGCAGTACTTC
NA,TRBJ2-7,TRBV7-6,14,NA,CASSLRPQGSEQYF,TGTGCCAGCAGCTTAAGGCCCCAGGGAAGTGAGCAGTACTTC
NA,TRBJ2-7,TRBV3-1/TRBV3-2,15,NA,CASSGGTAPSYEQYF,TGTGCCAGCAGCGGCGGGACAGCTCCTTCCTACGAGCAGTACTTC
NA,TRBJ2-3,TRBV3-1/TRBV3-2,14,TRBD1,CASSRQGGTDTQYF,TGTGCCAGCAGCCGACAGGGTGGCACAGATACGCAGTATTTT
NA,TRBJ2-1,TRBV20-1,11,NA,CSARQGGEQFF,TGCAGTGCTAGACAGGGCGGAGAGCAGTTCTTC
NA,TRBJ2-1,TRBV6-6,14,NA,CASSYRTVGDEQFF,TGTGCCAGCAGTTACCGGACCGTTGGGGATGAGCAGTTCTTC